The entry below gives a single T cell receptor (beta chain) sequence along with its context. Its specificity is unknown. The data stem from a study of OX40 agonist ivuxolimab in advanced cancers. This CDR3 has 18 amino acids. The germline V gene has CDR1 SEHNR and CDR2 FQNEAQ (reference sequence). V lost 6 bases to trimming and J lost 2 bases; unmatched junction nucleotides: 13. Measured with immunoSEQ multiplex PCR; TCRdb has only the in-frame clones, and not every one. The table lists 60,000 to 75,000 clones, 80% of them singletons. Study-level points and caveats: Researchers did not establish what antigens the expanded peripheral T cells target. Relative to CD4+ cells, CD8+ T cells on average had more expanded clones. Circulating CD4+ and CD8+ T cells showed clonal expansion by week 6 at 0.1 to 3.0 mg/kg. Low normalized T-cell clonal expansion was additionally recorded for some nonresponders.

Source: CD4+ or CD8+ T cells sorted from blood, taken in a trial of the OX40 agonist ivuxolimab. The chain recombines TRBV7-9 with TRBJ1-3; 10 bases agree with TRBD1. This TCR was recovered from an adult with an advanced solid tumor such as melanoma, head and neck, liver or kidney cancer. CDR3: CASSPGWDRGNAGNTIYF. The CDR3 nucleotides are TGTGCCAGCAGTCCAGGATGGGACAGGGGAAACGCTGGAAACACCATATATTTT.